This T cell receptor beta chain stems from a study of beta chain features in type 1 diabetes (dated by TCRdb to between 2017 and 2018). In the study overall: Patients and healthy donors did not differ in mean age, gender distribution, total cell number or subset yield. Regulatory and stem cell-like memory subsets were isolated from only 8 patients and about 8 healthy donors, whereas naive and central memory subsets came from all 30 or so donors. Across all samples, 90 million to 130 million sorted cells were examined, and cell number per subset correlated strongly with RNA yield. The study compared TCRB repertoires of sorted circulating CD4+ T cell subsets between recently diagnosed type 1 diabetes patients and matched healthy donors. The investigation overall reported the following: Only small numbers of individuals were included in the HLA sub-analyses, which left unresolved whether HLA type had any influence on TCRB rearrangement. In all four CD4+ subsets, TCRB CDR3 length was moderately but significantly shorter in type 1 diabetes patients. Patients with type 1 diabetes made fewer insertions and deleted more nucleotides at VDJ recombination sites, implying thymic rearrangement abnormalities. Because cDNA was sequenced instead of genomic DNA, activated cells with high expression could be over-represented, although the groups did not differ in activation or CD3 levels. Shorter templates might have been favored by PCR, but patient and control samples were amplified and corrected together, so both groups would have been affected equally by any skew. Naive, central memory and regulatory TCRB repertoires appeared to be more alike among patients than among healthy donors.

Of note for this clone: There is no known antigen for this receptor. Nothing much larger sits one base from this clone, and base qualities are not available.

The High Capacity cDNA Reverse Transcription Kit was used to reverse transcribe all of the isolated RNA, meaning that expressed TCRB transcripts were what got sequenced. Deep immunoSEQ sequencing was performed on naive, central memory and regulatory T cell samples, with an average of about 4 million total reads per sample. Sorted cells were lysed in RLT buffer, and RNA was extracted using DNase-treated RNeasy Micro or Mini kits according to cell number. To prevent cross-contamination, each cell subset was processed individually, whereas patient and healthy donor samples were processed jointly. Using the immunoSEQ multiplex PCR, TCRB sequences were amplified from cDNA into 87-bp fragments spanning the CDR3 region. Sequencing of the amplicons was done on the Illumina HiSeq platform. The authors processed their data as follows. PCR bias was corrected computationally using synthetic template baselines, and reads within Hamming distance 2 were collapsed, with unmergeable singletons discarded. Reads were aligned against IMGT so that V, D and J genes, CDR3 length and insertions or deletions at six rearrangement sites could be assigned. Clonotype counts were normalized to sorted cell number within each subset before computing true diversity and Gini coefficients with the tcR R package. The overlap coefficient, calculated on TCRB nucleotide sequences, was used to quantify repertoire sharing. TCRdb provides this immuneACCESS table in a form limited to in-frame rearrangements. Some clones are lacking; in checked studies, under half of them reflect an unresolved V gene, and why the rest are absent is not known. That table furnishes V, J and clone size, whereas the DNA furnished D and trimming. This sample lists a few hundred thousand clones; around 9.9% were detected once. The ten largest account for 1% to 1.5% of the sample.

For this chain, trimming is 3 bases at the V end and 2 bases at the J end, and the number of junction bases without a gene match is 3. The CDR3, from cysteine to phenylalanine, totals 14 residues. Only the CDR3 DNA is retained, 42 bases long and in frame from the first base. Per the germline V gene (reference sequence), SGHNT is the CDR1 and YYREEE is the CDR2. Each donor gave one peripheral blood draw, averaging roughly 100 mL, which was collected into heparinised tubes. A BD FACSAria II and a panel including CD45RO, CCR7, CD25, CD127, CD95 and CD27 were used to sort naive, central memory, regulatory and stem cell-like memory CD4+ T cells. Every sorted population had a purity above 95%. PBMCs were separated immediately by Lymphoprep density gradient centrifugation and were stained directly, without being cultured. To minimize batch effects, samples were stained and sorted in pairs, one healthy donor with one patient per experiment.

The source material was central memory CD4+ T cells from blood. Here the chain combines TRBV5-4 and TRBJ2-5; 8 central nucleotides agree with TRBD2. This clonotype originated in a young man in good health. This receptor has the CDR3 CASSSLAGQETQYF. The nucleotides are TGTGCCAGCAGCTCCCTAGCGGGTCAAGAGACCCAGTACTTC.